This T cell receptor beta chain was obtained from a study of CD8 T cells in Susac syndrome. It was with random hexamers that 0.5 to 1 ug RNA was reverse transcribed. TCR beta CDR3 was amplified by immunoSEQ multiplex PCR. This amplification extended across 54 Vbeta and 13 Jbeta segments. TCRdb used MiXCR to reprocess the immunoSEQ multiplex PCR reads, holding one entry per CDR3 protein. The sample lists 250,000 to 350,000 distinct CDR3 sequences, approximately 90% seen once, with less than 0.08% in the top ten. Negative isolation yielded the CD8+ and CD4+ T cells, while FACS enriched the TEMRA cells. Sample: CD4+ T cells from PBMCs. The receptor comes from a human donor with multiple sclerosis.

CDR3 DNA sequence: TGTGCCAGCAGGGGGGAGGGCTACACCTTC. Its protein product is CASRGEGYTF. The chain carries TRBV28 and TRBJ1-2; D is perhaps TRBD1 (5 bases). Germline-derived CDR1 and CDR2 are MDHEN and SYDVKM. The CDR3 loop spans 10 amino acids. Between the trimmed V and J ends, which lost 6 bases and 8 bases, there was a span of 7 bases.